Listed here are 3 T cell receptor beta chains from one sample, sequenced in a study of early T cells in non-severe SARS-CoV-2 infection. MiXCR, applied by TCRdb to the 5' RACE reads, yields one record per CDR3 protein. Found here are approximately 49,000 distinct CDR3 sequences, 12% of them singletons; the top ten hold 9.1%. Sequenced input: whole blood. These receptors were collected from an adult who was a healthcare worker with PCR-confirmed SARS-CoV-2 infection or an uninfected control (not recorded which).

The chain couples TRBV3-1 to TRBJ1-1; D ambiguous. V dropped 2 bases and J dropped 1 base, with 5 bases sitting between them. CDR1 LGHDT and CDR2 YNNKEL come from the germline V gene (reference sequence). The CDR3 runs to 13 residues. The DNA of the CDR3 is TGTGCCAGCAGCCAATACACGAACACTGAAGCTTTCTTT. Translating it yields CASSQYTNTEAFF.

The rearrangement links TRBV5-1 to TRBJ2-3; tentative D call: TRBD1 (6 bases). The CDR3 is made up of 14 amino acids. V shed 7 bases and J shed 0 bases, with 12 bases lying between them. Germline V lookup: CDR1 SGHRS, CDR2 YFSETQ. Written as DNA, the CDR3 is TGCGCCAGCGGTTACAGGGCTAGCACAGATACGCAGTATTTT. This encodes CASGYRASTDTQYF.

The chain has TRBV7-3 and TRBJ1-1; D ambiguous. The CDR3 covers 13 residues. Trimming pared 4 bases from V and 8 bases from J, leaving 14 bases between. Germline V gene data show CDR1 as SGHTA and CDR2 as FQGTGA. In DNA, the CDR3 is TGTGCCAGCAGCTCCCCCATAGGGAGGGAAGCTTTCTTT. Translation gives CASSSPIGREAFF.